The rows below give T cell receptor beta chains drawn from one sample of a study of blood T cell repertoires in COVID-19. Using immunoSEQ multiplex PCR, the repertoire was profiled, and TCRdb retains in-frame clones only, with some absent. The sample yields 100,000 to 150,000 clones, approximately 80% seen once. Material for sequencing was peripheral blood. All receptors derive from a man aged 40-49 years with active or convalescent COVID-19. Each CDR3 is given with its conserved first and last residue. Fields, in order: J gene, D gene, clone size, V gene, CDR3 DNA, CDR3 protein. The D gene is left open where the match is weak. Clone size appears in some rows only: once, few, many, or a class for an expanded clone.

TRBJ2-1,.,.,TRBV18,TGTGCCAGCTCACATGGACAGTACCATGAGCAGTTCTTC,CASSHGQYHEQFF
TRBJ1-1,TRBD1,.,TRBV13,TGTGCCAGCAGCTTCGGGAGGGGGCGGACTGAAGCTTTCTTT,CASSFGRGRTEAFF
TRBJ1-1,TRBD1,.,TRBV10-3,TGTGCCATCAGTGAAGAGGGGGCCACTGAAGCTTTCTTT,CAISEEGATEAFF
TRBJ1-1,TRBD1,.,TRBV4-1,TGCGCCAGCAGCCAAGGGGTGGACAGGTGGAACACTGAAGCTTTCTTT,CASSQGVDRWNTEAFF
TRBJ1-2,.,.,TRBV6-5,TGTGCCAGCAGTTACATAGCGGCAGGGTCCGGCTACACCTTC,CASSYIAAGSGYTF
TRBJ2-3,TRBD2,.,TRBV5-1,TGCGCCAGCAGCTTGGGTTCTAGCGGGTCCACAGATACGCAGTATTTT,CASSLGSSGSTDTQYF
TRBJ1-2,.,.,TRBV24-1,TGTGCCACCAGTGTATCAGAAAACTATGGCTACACCTTC,CATSVSENYGYTF
TRBJ1-4,.,.,TRBV2,TGTGCCAGCAGTTATTATGAAAAACTGTTTTTT,CASSYYEKLFF
TRBJ1-5,TRBD1,many,TRBV7-9,TGTGCCAGCAGCTCGGACAGGGGGAGGCAGCCCCAGCATTTT,CASSSDRGRQPQHF
TRBJ2-1,TRBD1,.,TRBV11-1,TGTGCCAGCAGCTCGACAGGGAGCTCCTACAATGAGCAGTTCTTC,CASSSTGSSYNEQFF
TRBJ1-1,.,few,TRBV3-1/TRBV3-2,TGTGCCAGCAGCCAGGGTCGCGGGCCGTACACTGAAGCTTTCTTT,CASSQGRGPYTEAFF
TRBJ1-4,.,.,TRBV30,TGTGCCTGGAGTGTTATAGGGGGTGAAAAACTGTTTTTT,CAWSVIGGEKLFF
TRBJ1-5,TRBD1,.,TRBV28,TGTGCCAGCAGTTTATCAGGGGGCCAGCGGACCCAGCATTTT,CASSLSGGQRTQHF
TRBJ2-5,.,.,TRBV2,TGTGCCAGCAACCCGTTGGGCGTCGGGACCCAGTACTTC,CASNPLGVGTQYF
TRBJ1-2,TRBD1,.,TRBV5-1,TGCGCCAGCAGCTCCGCCGGACAGGGAATGAACTATGGCTACACCTTC,CASSSAGQGMNYGYTF
TRBJ1-1,TRBD1,once,TRBV5-1,TGCGCCAGCAGCCTTACAGGGGGAGGCACTGAAGCTTTCTTT,CASSLTGGGTEAFF
TRBJ1-4,.,.,TRBV12-5,TGTGCTAGTGGTTTGGGCGTTGAAAAACTGTTTTTT,CASGLGVEKLFF
TRBJ2-7,TRBD1,once,TRBV29-1,TGCAGCGTTGAAGTTGGGGGACAGGCCTACGAGCAGTACTTC,CSVEVGGQAYEQYF